These T cell receptor beta chains were read from a single sample in a study of blood T cell repertoires in COVID-19. Profiling relied on immunoSEQ multiplex PCR, and the TCRdb table lists in-frame clones only, not all of them. This sample has 200,000 to 250,000 clones, with around 86% found just once. The sample taken for sequencing was peripheral blood. The receptors shown here come from a woman between 45 and 65 years old with COVID-19, enrolled during active disease. Both conserved end residues are part of each CDR3. D genes are given only for firm matches. Some rows have no size entry. The others give once, few or many, or a class for an expanded clone.

cdr3_nt: TGTGCCAGCAGTGAAAACCCTCAGGGTCCTGGCTACACCTTC
cdr3_aa: CASSENPQGPGYTF
v_call: TRBV6-1
d_call: .
j_call: TRBJ1-2
clone_size: .

cdr3_nt: TGTGCCAGCAGTCTGGGACAGGCCATTTCGCAGTATTTT
cdr3_aa: CASSLGQAISQYF
v_call: TRBV6-5
d_call: TRBD1
j_call: TRBJ2-3
clone_size: .

cdr3_nt: TGTGCCAGCAGCATACCCCCAAGGGCAGGGGGAAGTGATACGCAGTATTTT
cdr3_aa: CASSIPPRAGGSDTQYF
v_call: TRBV21-1
d_call: .
j_call: TRBJ2-3
clone_size: .

cdr3_nt: TGCGCCAGCAGCTTGGCGGCCGACGGGGGCACCATATATTTT
cdr3_aa: CASSLAADGGTIYF
v_call: TRBV5-1
d_call: .
j_call: TRBJ1-3
clone_size: .

cdr3_nt: TGTGCCAGTAGTATTGGGACAGCACGAAATCAGCCCCAGCATTTT
cdr3_aa: CASSIGTARNQPQHF
v_call: TRBV19
d_call: TRBD1
j_call: TRBJ1-5
clone_size: .

cdr3_nt: TGTGCCAGTAGTCCCCCAGGGATTTCCTACAATGAGCAGTTCTTC
cdr3_aa: CASSPPGISYNEQFF
v_call: TRBV19
d_call: .
j_call: TRBJ2-1
clone_size: few

cdr3_nt: TGTGCCAGCAGTGGGTACTCAGGCCGCTATGGCTACACCTTC
cdr3_aa: CASSGYSGRYGYTF
v_call: TRBV27
d_call: .
j_call: TRBJ1-2
clone_size: once

cdr3_nt: TGTGCCAGCAGCGTAACAGGGTTCATTCAGCCCCAGCATTTT
cdr3_aa: CASSVTGFIQPQHF
v_call: TRBV6-5
d_call: .
j_call: TRBJ1-5
clone_size: .

cdr3_nt: TGTGCCAGCAGTGACTCCATTAGAAGCGGGGCCGAAACCTTC
cdr3_aa: CASSDSIRSGAETF
v_call: TRBV6-4
d_call: .
j_call: TRBJ1-2
clone_size: .

cdr3_nt: TGTGCCAGCAGCAAGCCGGGGGGTTATAGCAATCAGCCCCAGCATTTT
cdr3_aa: CASSKPGGYSNQPQHF
v_call: TRBV28
d_call: .
j_call: TRBJ1-5
clone_size: .

cdr3_nt: TGTGCCAGCAGCCACGGGGGTCTGAACACTGAAGCTTTCTTT
cdr3_aa: CASSHGGLNTEAFF
v_call: TRBV3-1/TRBV3-2
d_call: .
j_call: TRBJ1-1
clone_size: .

cdr3_nt: TGTGCCAGCAGCTACCACGAGAGGTACGAGCAGTACTTC
cdr3_aa: CASSYHERYEQYF
v_call: TRBV7-2
d_call: .
j_call: TRBJ2-7
clone_size: .

cdr3_nt: TGTGCCAGCAGGCAAAGTTCCGCGAATTTTTCACCCCTCCACTTT
cdr3_aa: CASRQSSANFSPLHF
v_call: TRBV27
d_call: .
j_call: TRBJ1-6
clone_size: .

cdr3_nt: TGTGCCAGCAGCTTGGCAGGGGAAAGGAAGCCCCAGCATTTT
cdr3_aa: CASSLAGERKPQHF
v_call: TRBV5-6
d_call: .
j_call: TRBJ1-5
clone_size: many

cdr3_nt: TGCGCCAGCAGTCAGACCGGGACAGGGGGAAAAAATAGCAATCAGCCCCAGCATTTT
cdr3_aa: CASSQTGTGGKNSNQPQHF
v_call: TRBV23-1
d_call: TRBD1
j_call: TRBJ1-5
clone_size: .

cdr3_nt: TGTGCCAGCAGCCAAACAGGGTTATCCTACAATGAGCAGTTCTTC
cdr3_aa: CASSQTGLSYNEQFF
v_call: TRBV3-1/TRBV3-2
d_call: .
j_call: TRBJ2-1
clone_size: .

cdr3_nt: TGTGCCAGCAGCCAGAGGGGACTAGGGAGCACAGATACGCAGTATTTT
cdr3_aa: CASSQRGLGSTDTQYF
v_call: TRBV3-1/TRBV3-2
d_call: TRBD2
j_call: TRBJ2-3
clone_size: .

cdr3_nt: TGTGCCAGCAGGGACGGGAGTTTCACTGAAGCTTTCTTT
cdr3_aa: CASRDGSFTEAFF
v_call: TRBV12-3/TRBV12-4
d_call: .
j_call: TRBJ1-1
clone_size: .

cdr3_nt: TGTGCCAGCAGCTTCGACAGGGACTTGGGGACTGAAGCTTTCTTT
cdr3_aa: CASSFDRDLGTEAFF
v_call: TRBV9
d_call: TRBD1
j_call: TRBJ1-1
clone_size: .

cdr3_nt: TGTGCCAGCAGTGACTCGGGCGGGGGGACTTACAATGAGCAGTTCTTC
cdr3_aa: CASSDSGGGTYNEQFF
v_call: TRBV6-4
d_call: TRBD2
j_call: TRBJ2-1
clone_size: .

cdr3_nt: TGTGCCAGCATTCGGGACAGCGTCCTCTATGGCTACACCTTC
cdr3_aa: CASIRDSVLYGYTF
v_call: TRBV6-5
d_call: TRBD1
j_call: TRBJ1-2
clone_size: .

cdr3_nt: TGTGCCACCAGTAACCGTACCGGGACAGGGGATCAGCCCCAGCATTTT
cdr3_aa: CATSNRTGTGDQPQHF
v_call: TRBV24-1
d_call: TRBD1
j_call: TRBJ1-5
clone_size: .

cdr3_nt: TGTGCCAGCAGTTTAAGGGGGCCTGGCGAGCAGTACTTC
cdr3_aa: CASSLRGPGEQYF
v_call: TRBV27
d_call: TRBD1
j_call: TRBJ2-7
clone_size: .

cdr3_nt: TGTGCCAGCAGGCCGACCGCTAGCGGGTGGACCGGGGAGCTGTTTTTT
cdr3_aa: CASRPTASGWTGELFF
v_call: TRBV7-2
d_call: TRBD2
j_call: TRBJ2-2
clone_size: .

cdr3_nt: TGTGCCACCAGTGATCACAGCCTTAGCACAGATACGCAGTATTTT
cdr3_aa: CATSDHSLSTDTQYF
v_call: TRBV24-1
d_call: .
j_call: TRBJ2-3
clone_size: .

cdr3_nt: TGTGCCAGTAAGAAACAGGGGCCACGGGTTGATTGGCCCCTCCACTTT
cdr3_aa: CASKKQGPRVDWPLHF
v_call: TRBV19
d_call: TRBD1
j_call: TRBJ1-6
clone_size: many

cdr3_nt: TGTGCCAGCAGTTCATGGGACAGTGAAGCTTTCTTT
cdr3_aa: CASSSWDSEAFF
v_call: TRBV28
d_call: TRBD1
j_call: TRBJ1-1
clone_size: few

cdr3_nt: TGTGCCAGCAGCCTTTACGGTAGCAATCAGCCCCAGCATTTT
cdr3_aa: CASSLYGSNQPQHF
v_call: TRBV7-8
d_call: .
j_call: TRBJ1-5
clone_size: .

cdr3_nt: TGTGCCAGCAGCGGGGGTATGGGACTAGCGGGCGTGAGCTCCTACAATGAGCAGTTCTTC
cdr3_aa: CASSGGMGLAGVSSYNEQFF
v_call: TRBV2
d_call: TRBD2
j_call: TRBJ2-1
clone_size: .

cdr3_nt: TGTGCCAGTAGTATAAGGGTTCAGGGTAACTATGGCTACACCTTC
cdr3_aa: CASSIRVQGNYGYTF
v_call: TRBV19
d_call: .
j_call: TRBJ1-2
clone_size: .

cdr3_nt: TGTGCCAGCGGACAGGGGGCGGTACGGCGCGGGGATGAGCAGTTCTTC
cdr3_aa: CASGQGAVRRGDEQFF
v_call: TRBV10-3
d_call: TRBD1
j_call: TRBJ2-1
clone_size: .

cdr3_nt: TGTGCCAGCTCACCCGACAGGGAACTATATGGCTACACCTTC
cdr3_aa: CASSPDRELYGYTF
v_call: TRBV18
d_call: TRBD1
j_call: TRBJ1-2
clone_size: .

cdr3_nt: TGTGCCAGCTCACCGGGGCAGGGGGCGAATAGAAACACCATATATTTT
cdr3_aa: CASSPGQGANRNTIYF
v_call: TRBV18
d_call: TRBD1
j_call: TRBJ1-3
clone_size: .

cdr3_nt: TGTGCCAGCACTCGGGATCGAACAGATACGCAGTATTTT
cdr3_aa: CASTRDRTDTQYF
v_call: TRBV2
d_call: .
j_call: TRBJ2-3
clone_size: .

cdr3_nt: TGTGCCAGCAGTGAATCTCGACAGGGGTCGTCTCAGCATTTT
cdr3_aa: CASSESRQGSSQHF
v_call: TRBV6-1
d_call: TRBD1
j_call: TRBJ1-5
clone_size: .

cdr3_nt: TGCGCCAGCAGCTTGGTAGGAGGGCTCAATCAGCCCCAGCATTTT
cdr3_aa: CASSLVGGLNQPQHF
v_call: TRBV5-1
d_call: .
j_call: TRBJ1-5
clone_size: .

cdr3_nt: TGCGCCAGCAGCCGGGGGTACCCAAACTTTAACTATGGCTACACCTTC
cdr3_aa: CASSRGYPNFNYGYTF
v_call: TRBV5-1
d_call: .
j_call: TRBJ1-2
clone_size: .

cdr3_nt: TGCGCCAGCAGCCAAGATTGGGCTAGCGGGGGCTACAATGAGCAGTTCTTC
cdr3_aa: CASSQDWASGGYNEQFF
v_call: TRBV4-1
d_call: TRBD2
j_call: TRBJ2-1
clone_size: .

cdr3_nt: TGCAGCGTTGATACAGGGATCGGCACTGAAGCTTTCTTT
cdr3_aa: CSVDTGIGTEAFF
v_call: TRBV29-1
d_call: .
j_call: TRBJ1-1
clone_size: .

cdr3_nt: TGTGCCTGCCGAACCCGAGACTTCACTGAAGCTTTCTTT
cdr3_aa: CACRTRDFTEAFF
v_call: TRBV30
d_call: .
j_call: TRBJ1-1
clone_size: .

cdr3_nt: TGTGCCAGCAGCGCCAGCGGGGGCACAGATACGCAGTATTTT
cdr3_aa: CASSASGGTDTQYF
v_call: TRBV9
d_call: TRBD2
j_call: TRBJ2-3
clone_size: .

cdr3_nt: TGTGCCAGCAGCTTGGTACCTTTACAGGGCCCGGGTAACTATGGCTACACCTTC
cdr3_aa: CASSLVPLQGPGNYGYTF
v_call: TRBV5-5
d_call: .
j_call: TRBJ1-2
clone_size: once

cdr3_nt: TGTGCCAGCAGCTTGGTAGCAGGGTTAGGGGCCAACGTCCTGACTTTC
cdr3_aa: CASSLVAGLGANVLTF
v_call: TRBV5-5
d_call: .
j_call: TRBJ2-6
clone_size: .

cdr3_nt: TGTGCCAGCAGCCCAGGACCGACAGGGGCCAGAGCCAAAAACATTCAGTACTTC
cdr3_aa: CASSPGPTGARAKNIQYF
v_call: TRBV11-2
d_call: TRBD1
j_call: TRBJ2-4
clone_size: .

cdr3_nt: TGTGCCAGTAGCCCCCAGGGGGTCTATGGCTACACCTTC
cdr3_aa: CASSPQGVYGYTF
v_call: TRBV19
d_call: TRBD1
j_call: TRBJ1-2
clone_size: .

cdr3_nt: TGTGCCAGCAGCCAAGGATCAGGGGATAATGAGCAGTTCTTC
cdr3_aa: CASSQGSGDNEQFF
v_call: TRBV3-1/TRBV3-2
d_call: .
j_call: TRBJ2-1
clone_size: few

cdr3_nt: TGTGCCAGTAGTATAGGGGGAGGACAGGGGAGTGGCTACACCTTC
cdr3_aa: CASSIGGGQGSGYTF
v_call: TRBV19
d_call: TRBD1
j_call: TRBJ1-2
clone_size: .

cdr3_nt: TGTGCCAGCAGCGTAGGAATGCGGGTACACCAAGAGACCCAGTACTTC
cdr3_aa: CASSVGMRVHQETQYF
v_call: TRBV9
d_call: .
j_call: TRBJ2-5
clone_size: .

cdr3_nt: TGTGCCATCAGTGAAGCCAGGGGTTACACTGAAGCTTTCTTT
cdr3_aa: CAISEARGYTEAFF
v_call: TRBV10-3
d_call: .
j_call: TRBJ1-1
clone_size: .

cdr3_nt: TGTGCCAGCAGACCCAATCTACTGACAGGGGTGCACTATGGCTACACCTTC
cdr3_aa: CASRPNLLTGVHYGYTF
v_call: TRBV3-1/TRBV3-2
d_call: TRBD1
j_call: TRBJ1-2
clone_size: .

cdr3_nt: TGTGCCAGCAGTGATAGAGCTTGGAGCAATCAGCCCCAGCATTTT
cdr3_aa: CASSDRAWSNQPQHF
v_call: TRBV6-1
d_call: .
j_call: TRBJ1-5
clone_size: few

cdr3_nt: TGCGCCAGCAGCTTGGAACCCGGACTCACAGATACGCAGTATTTT
cdr3_aa: CASSLEPGLTDTQYF
v_call: TRBV5-1
d_call: .
j_call: TRBJ2-3
clone_size: .

cdr3_nt: TGTGCCAGCAGCTTAGTACTGGGACTGCCTAATGAAAAACTGTTTTTT
cdr3_aa: CASSLVLGLPNEKLFF
v_call: TRBV11-2
d_call: .
j_call: TRBJ1-4
clone_size: .